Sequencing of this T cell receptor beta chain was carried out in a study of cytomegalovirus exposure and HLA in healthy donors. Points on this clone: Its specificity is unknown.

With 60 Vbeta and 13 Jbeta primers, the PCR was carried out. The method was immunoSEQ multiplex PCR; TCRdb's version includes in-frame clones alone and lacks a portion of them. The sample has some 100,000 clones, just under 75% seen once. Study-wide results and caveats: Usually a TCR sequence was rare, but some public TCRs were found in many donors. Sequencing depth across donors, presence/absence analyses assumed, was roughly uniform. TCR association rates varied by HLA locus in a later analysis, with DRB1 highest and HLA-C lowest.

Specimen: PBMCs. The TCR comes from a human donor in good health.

CDR3 nucleotides: TGTGCCAGCAGCCGTGAACAGGGGGCGCTCAGTTTCCTAGCCAAAAACATTCAGTACTTC. It encodes CASSREQGALSFLAKNIQYF. The rearrangement links TRBV27 to TRBJ2-4, with 9 bases lining up with TRBD1. Germline values: CDR1 MNHEY, CDR2 SMNVEV (reference sequence). Trimming cost V 6 bases and J 0 bases; bases outside gene matches: 18. This CDR3 has 20 amino acids.